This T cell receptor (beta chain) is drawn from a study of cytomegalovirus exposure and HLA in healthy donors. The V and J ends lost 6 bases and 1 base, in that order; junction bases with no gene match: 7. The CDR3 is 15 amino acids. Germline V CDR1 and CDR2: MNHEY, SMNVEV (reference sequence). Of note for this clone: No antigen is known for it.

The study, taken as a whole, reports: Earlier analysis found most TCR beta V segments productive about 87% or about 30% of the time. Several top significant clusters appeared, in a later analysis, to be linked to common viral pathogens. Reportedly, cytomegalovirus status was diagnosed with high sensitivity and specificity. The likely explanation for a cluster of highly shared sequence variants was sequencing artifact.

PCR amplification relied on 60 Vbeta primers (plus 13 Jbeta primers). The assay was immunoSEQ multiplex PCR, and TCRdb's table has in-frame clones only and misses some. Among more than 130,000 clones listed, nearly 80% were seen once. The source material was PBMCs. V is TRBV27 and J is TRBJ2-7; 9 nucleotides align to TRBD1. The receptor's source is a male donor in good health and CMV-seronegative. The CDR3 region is CASSSRTGESYEQYF. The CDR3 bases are TGTGCCAGCAGCTCCCGGACAGGGGAATCCTACGAGCAGTACTTC.